Listed below are T cell receptor beta chains from one sample, sequenced in a study of cytomegalovirus exposure and HLA in healthy donors. Libraries were prepared by immunoSEQ multiplex PCR; TCRdb keeps only in-frame clonotypes and omits some of them. The profile shows fewer than 150,000 clones, more than 80% of them singletons. Material: PBMCs. These receptors came from a woman aged 25-40 years in good health and CMV-seropositive. Both conserved end residues are part of each CDR3. The order of the fields is clone size, V gene, D gene, J gene, CDR3 protein, CDR3 DNA. A D gene is named only where the DNA matches it firmly. Some rows have no size entry. The others give once, few or many, or a class for an expanded clone.

>NA|TRBV2|TRBD2|TRBJ2-3
CASKAGAEDTQYF
TGTGCCAGCAAAGCGGGAGCTGAGGATACGCAGTATTTT
>NA|TRBV5-1|TRBD1|TRBJ1-6
CASTSQGAGSPLHF
TGCGCCAGCACCTCACAGGGGGCAGGATCACCCCTCCACTTT
>NA|TRBV28|NA|TRBJ2-1
CASRFDSYNEQFF
TGTGCCAGCAGGTTCGACAGCTACAATGAGCAGTTCTTC
>once|TRBV2|NA|TRBJ2-2
CASSYRENTGELFF
TGTGCCAGCAGTTACAGGGAGAACACCGGGGAGCTGTTTTTT
>NA|TRBV10-3|NA|TRBJ1-1
CAISESSDTEAFF
TGTGCCATCAGTGAGTCTTCGGACACTGAAGCTTTCTTT
>NA|TRBV7-3|TRBD2|TRBJ2-3
CASSSRRAGGTDTQYF
TGTGCCAGCAGCAGTCGCCGGGCGGGGGGCACAGATACGCAGTATTTT
>NA|TRBV30|TRBD1|TRBJ1-5
CAWTSGQHNQPQHF
TGTGCCTGGACTTCGGGACAGCACAATCAGCCCCAGCATTTT
>NA|TRBV7-2|TRBD1|TRBJ1-1
CASSTTGGFEAFF
TGTGCCAGCAGCACGACAGGGGGTTTTGAAGCTTTCTTT
>NA|TRBV21-1|NA|TRBJ1-2
CASISGGYTF
TGTGCCAGCATCAGTGGTGGCTACACCTTC
>NA|TRBV6-4|NA|TRBJ1-1
CASSSELNTEAFF
TGTGCCAGCAGCTCGGAGCTAAACACTGAAGCTTTCTTT
>NA|TRBV6-5|NA|TRBJ1-2
CASSYAGWAGYTF
TGTGCCAGCAGTTACGCGGGGTGGGCTGGCTACACCTTC
>NA|TRBV19|TRBD1|TRBJ2-2
CASQGRGGPTGELFF
TGTGCCAGTCAGGGGCGAGGGGGCCCCACCGGGGAGCTGTTTTTT
>NA|TRBV5-1|NA|TRBJ2-2
CASLGSANTGELFF
TGCGCCAGCTTGGGCTCCGCGAACACCGGGGAGCTGTTTTTT
>NA|TRBV2|TRBD2|TRBJ2-5
CASSLLAFQETQYF
TGTGCCAGCAGCCTACTAGCGTTCCAAGAGACCCAGTACTTC
>NA|TRBV5-1|NA|TRBJ2-2
CASRDGGTGELFF
TGCGCCAGCAGAGACGGGGGCACCGGGGAGCTGTTTTTT
>NA|TRBV2|TRBD2|TRBJ2-3
CASSAGGTDTQYF
TGTGCCAGCAGTGCGGGGGGGACAGATACGCAGTATTTT
>NA|TRBV28|NA|TRBJ1-1
CASSSVGATMNTEAFF
TGTGCCAGCAGTTCGGTGGGGGCCACCATGAACACTGAAGCTTTCTTT
>NA|TRBV21-1|NA|TRBJ2-5
CASSWTSGKETQYF
TGTGCCAGCAGCTGGACTAGCGGGAAGGAGACCCAGTACTTC
>once|TRBV6-5|TRBD1|TRBJ1-1
CASSDSTGVAFF
TGTGCCAGCAGTGACTCGACAGGGGTCGCTTTCTTT
>few|TRBV29-1|NA|TRBJ2-1
CSALDWPDNEQFF
TGCAGCGCGTTGGACTGGCCCGACAATGAGCAGTTCTTC
>NA|TRBV28|TRBD1|TRBJ1-2
CASSLGQVYGYTF
TGTGCCAGCAGTTTGGGACAGGTCTATGGCTACACCTTC
>NA|TRBV19|TRBD1|TRBJ2-2
CASSFGQGRGGELFF
TGTGCCAGTAGTTTCGGACAGGGACGAGGCGGGGAGCTGTTTTTT
>NA|TRBV27|NA|TRBJ1-2
CANHRRGSIDGYTF
TGTGCCAACCATCGAAGGGGTTCTATAGATGGCTACACCTTC
>medium-sized|TRBV2|NA|TRBJ2-7
CASSIEGSAYEQYF
TGTGCCAGCAGTATTGAGGGATCGGCTTACGAGCAGTACTTC
>NA|TRBV28|NA|TRBJ1-4
CASSWGDGGGKKLFF
TGTGCCAGCAGTTGGGGGGACGGTGGGGGTAAAAAACTGTTTTTT
>once|TRBV5-1|TRBD2|TRBJ2-1
CASSLGLAGENEQFF
TGCGCCAGCAGCCTGGGACTAGCGGGGGAGAATGAGCAGTTCTTC
>NA|TRBV27|NA|TRBJ2-7
CASSLSGEEYESSYEQYF
TGTGCCAGCAGTTTATCGGGGGAGGAGTACGAAAGCTCCTACGAGCAGTACTTC
>NA|TRBV2|NA|TRBJ2-1
CASSVIDEQFF
TGTGCCAGCAGTGTAATAGATGAGCAGTTCTTC
>NA|TRBV18|NA|TRBJ2-2
CASSLRGAGELFF
TGTGCCAGCTCTCTCCGAGGAGCCGGGGAGCTGTTTTTT
>NA|TRBV11-3|NA|TRBJ2-2
CASSHGGVTGELFF
TGTGCCAGCAGCCACGGCGGGGTCACCGGGGAGCTGTTTTTT